Below are 8 T cell receptor beta chains sequenced from a single sample in a study of regulatory T cells in long-lasting Graves disease. Arm-PCR of CDR3 regions with iRepertoire HTBI primers generated TCR beta libraries. TCRdb ran MiXCR on the multiplex PCR reads and lists one entry per CDR3 protein. The sample shows over 400,000 distinct CDR3 sequences, 14% of them seen only once. Time point in this sample: newly diagnosed GD, antithyroid drugs for less than 3 months. The TCR library was made from RNA extracted from PBMCs. The data also belong to a second study, concerning T cells in Graves' hyperthyroidism and ophthalmopathy.

The sample consisted of peripheral blood mononuclear cells (PBMCs), taken at new diagnosis, from a patient treated with antithyroid drugs. All receptors come from a woman aged 45-59 years with Graves disease.

This clonotype was counted many times. The chain recombines TRBV10-3 with TRBJ2-7, with 7 nucleotides matching TRBD1. The CDR3 extends over 17 amino acids. Trimming cost V 3 bases and J 2 bases; bases outside gene matches: 13. Germline CDR1 reads ENHRY; CDR2 reads SYGVKD. In DNA, the CDR3 is TGTGCCATCAGTGATTACGGCCTCCGGGACAGAACCTACGAGCAGTACTTC. Protein sequence: CAISDYGLRDRTYEQYF.

This clonotype was counted only a few times. The gene calls are TRBV6-2 or TRBV6-3 and TRBJ2-2; possible D gene TRBD1, 6 bases. Germline V gene sequence: CDR1 MNHEY, CDR2 SVGEGT. This CDR3 comprises 14 residues. The V and J ends lost 7 bases and 1 base respectively, with 10 bases between them. In DNA form, the CDR3 reads TGTGCCAGCACCCCGGGACAGAACACCGGGGAGCTGTTTTTT. Translating gives CASTPGQNTGELFF.

This clonotype came up many times. The J gene is TRBJ1-5, the V gene TRBV28; no reliable D call. V gave up 5 bases and J gave up 0 bases, with 5 bases separating them. The CDR3 runs 13 residues. The germline V gene encodes CDR1 MDHEN and CDR2 SYDVKM. CDR3 in amino acids: CASSMISNQPQHF. In DNA, the CDR3 is TGTGCCAGCAGTATGATTAGCAATCAGCCCCAGCATTTT. Full variable domain (rest looked up from reference TRBV28 and TRBJ1-5): DVKVTQSSRYLVKRTGEKVFLECVQDMDHENMFWYRQDPGLGLRLIYFSYDVKMKEKGDIPEGYSVSREKKERFSLILESASTNQTSMYLCASSMISNQPQHFGDGTRLSIL.

This clonotype was observed many times. V usage is TRBV7-2 and J usage is TRBJ2-2; 12 nucleotides match TRBD2. Trimming at V came to 5 bases and at J to 3 bases, leaving 7 bases not matched to a gene. The germline CDR1 and CDR2 sequences are SGHTA and FQGNSA. The CDR3 consists of 17 residues. CDR3 in DNA: TGTGCCAGCAGCCCCCTAGCGGGAGGGCCTTACACCGGGGAGCTGTTTTTT. Protein product: CASSPLAGGPYTGELFF.

This clonotype occurred many times. The V gene is TRBV20-1, the J gene TRBJ2-3, with 12 bases fitting TRBD2. The CDR3 extends over 14 amino acids. The V gene end was trimmed by 5 bases and the J gene end by 11 bases; junction bases not matched to a gene: 11. CDR1 is DFQATT and CDR2 is SNEGSKA in the germline V gene (reference sequence). The CDR3 reads CSAPGTSGSPVQYF. CDR3 in DNA: TGCAGTGCTCCCGGGACTAGCGGGTCTCCGGTGCAGTATTTT.

The V call is TRBV2, the J call TRBJ1-5, with 7 bases aligning to TRBD1. Looked up from germline, CDR1 is SNHLY and CDR2 is FYNNEI. The CDR3 runs to 15 residues. V lost 5 bases to trimming and J lost 0 bases; unmatched junction nucleotides: 4. The chain's CDR3 is CASSKDRDSNQPQHF. The CDR3 nucleotides are TGTGCCAGCAGTAAAGACAGGGATAGCAATCAGCCCCAGCATTTT.

The table lists this clonotype with many counts. The rearrangement uses TRBV2 and TRBJ1-4; maybe TRBD1 (5 bases). Germline loops: CDR1 SNHLY, CDR2 FYNNEI. Deletions cut 2 bases from V and 7 bases from J, with 17 bases between. The CDR3 contains 16 residues. The CDR3 protein is CASSEYFPGRGEKLFF. CDR3 coding DNA: TGTGCCAGCAGTGAATACTTTCCGGGGAGGGGTGAAAAACTGTTTTTT.

As to this clonotype: A much larger clone is a single base away; this may be a read error. The CDR3 DNA sequence: TGTGCCAGCAGTTTACCTGGGACAGCCTTGATTTACGAGCAGTTCTTC. It codes for CASSLPGTALIYEQFF. The V call is TRBV28, the J call TRBJ2-3; 7 bases are a match to TRBD1. The J call may be mistaken, given a closer DNA end match to TRBJ2-1. The CDR3 runs to 16 residues. CDR1 is MDHEN and CDR2 is SYDVKM in the germline V gene.